This T cell receptor beta chain was identified during a study of blood T cell repertoires in COVID-19 (dated by TCRdb to the early 2020s). Concerning the study at large: Samples from collaborators originated in the United States, Italy and Spain and spanned both the acute and convalescent phases of COVID-19. The prospective study material was composed of cDNA or gDNA derived from T cells, B-cell-depleted T cells, or PBMCs. Deeply sampled blood TCRbeta repertoires from subjects exposed to, actively infected with, or recovered from COVID-19 were included in the dataset. The repertoires were released in a freely available public database meant as a resource for research on the immune response to SARS-CoV-2. The samples were drawn from the first 160 participants of the ongoing ImmuneRACE study and from more than 1,000 subjects provided by 6 global collaborators. Nearly every sample came with metadata listing a de-identified subject ID, COVID-19 status, age in years and sex. HLA class I and class II types, where available, came from metadata supplied by the sample provider rather than from assay-based typing.

The study at large found these results: The quantity of clinical and demographic metadata differed by source and by participant and was supplied without curation.

In the prospective study, participants were about 18 to 100 years old, resided in about two dozen geographic areas of the United States, and were enrolled through a virtual design. In the prospective study, participants were assigned to cohorts based on the clinical history participants reported in a screening survey and a study questionnaire. In the prospective study, mobile phlebotomists collected whole blood, serum and a nasopharyngeal or oropharyngeal swab from each participant. Prospective study participants could optionally give additional blood draws and questionnaires over a roughly 2-month period. Prospective study blood samples were shipped either frozen or at room temperature before DNA extraction. From its cysteine to its phenylalanine, the CDR3 spans 15 amino acids. The DNA shown is the 45-base CDR3, in frame from base 1. Compared with germline, V lacks 4 bases and J lacks 5 bases; bases without a gene match: 8. The germline V gene sets CDR1 to MDHEN and CDR2 to SYDVKM.

This clone was observed once. Its target antigen remains unknown. Nothing much larger sits one base from this clone, and base qualities are not available. The immunoSEQ Assay, a bias-controlled multiplex PCR, was used to amplify TCRbeta CDR3 regions from genomic DNA. Per the original workflow: The number of nucleated cells in each sample was estimated by amplification of reference gene primers within the assay. To quantify the absolute abundance of each unique TCRbeta CDR3 rearrangement, sequence reads were collapsed and filtered. For each sample, productive Simpson clonality was calculated as the square root of Simpson's diversity index across productive rearrangements. TCRdb obtained this table from immuneACCESS and retained in-frame rearrangements with V and J assigned. These tables miss some clones; where compared with another copy, unresolved V genes account for less than half of the shortfall, and the remainder is unexplained. That table is the source of V, J and clone size, and D and trimming were worked out from the DNA. The sample contains approximately 250,000 clones, 88% of them found a single time. The ten largest clones capture 1% to 1.5% of the sample.

Here the chain combines TRBV28 and TRBJ2-5; TRBD2 agrees with 9 junctional bases. The sequencing sample was made of PBMCs or T cells enriched from blood (not recorded which). The source is a woman aged 40 to 55 with acute COVID-19. Read as DNA, the sequence is TGTGCCAGCAGTTCTAGCGGGGCGCTGGGGGAGACCCAGTACTTC. Its protein is CASSSSGALGETQYF.